This T cell receptor beta chain derives from a study of OX40 agonist ivuxolimab in advanced cancers. Study summary: An anti-OX40 (CD134) antibody with agonistic activity, ivuxolimab, was administered to patients. General study points: Low normalized T-cell clonal expansion also characterized some of the nonresponders.

There are 13 residues in the CDR3. CDR1 MNHNS and CDR2 SASEGT come from the germline V gene. V lost 5 bases and J lost 4, with 10 bases in between. Data came from immunoSEQ multiplex PCR; TCRdb stores just in-frame clones and leaves some out. This sample has about 42,000 clones, with 75% to 90% found just once. With respect to this clone: Its antigen is not known.

This TCR derives from an adult with an advanced solid tumor such as melanoma, head and neck, liver or kidney cancer. V gene TRBV6-1 combines with J gene TRBJ2-3; no clear D gene. The material sequenced was CD4+ or CD8+ T cells sorted from blood, taken in a trial of the OX40 agonist ivuxolimab. CDR3 nucleotides: TGTGCCAGCAGTCCTGCACATTCAGATACGCAGTATTTT. Protein: CASSPAHSDTQYF.